The source of this TCR beta chain is a study of early T cells in non-severe SARS-CoV-2 infection. In the study overall: Sequencing input comprised bulk RNA from unsorted whole blood; chain pairing was not available.

TCRdb ran MiXCR on the 5' RACE reads and lists one entry per CDR3 protein. The sample carries roughly 120,000 distinct CDR3 sequences, under 15% recorded once. Sequenced sample: whole blood. The sequence was collected from an adult who was a healthcare worker with PCR-confirmed SARS-CoV-2 infection or an uninfected control (not recorded which).

CDR3 nucleotide sequence: TGTGCCAGCAGTTTAAAATACACCGGGGAGCTGTTTTTT. It yields the protein CASSLKYTGELFF. This chain joins TRBV12-3 or TRBV12-4 and TRBJ2-2; D remains unclear. There are 13 residues in the CDR3. Trimming shortened V by 2 bases and J by 3 bases, and 4 bases separated the two germline ends.